The 25 T cell receptor beta chains below come from one sample, sequenced in a study of cytotoxic CD8 clonotypes in ibrutinib-treated CLL. Profiling relied on immunoSEQ multiplex PCR, and the TCRdb table lists in-frame clones only, not all of them. The table has some 200,000 clones, around 70% seen once. Source: PBMCs, taken after 24 months of ibrutinib treatment. These receptors were taken from a human donor with chronic lymphocytic leukemia.

The chain employs TRBV6-5 and TRBJ1-2, with D hard to call. CDR3 length equals 13 residues. V was clipped by 6 bases and J by 2 bases, with 10 bases between them. CDR1 is MNHEY and CDR2 is SVGAGI in the germline V gene. The CDR3 sequence: CASSRENNYGYTF. In DNA, the CDR3 is TGTGCCAGCAGCAGAGAGAACAACTATGGCTACACCTTC.

There are a few counts of this clone. The chain has TRBV7-6 and TRBJ2-7; 10 positions match TRBD2. With V trimmed by 4 bases and J by 7 bases, 7 bases remained unmatched. Germline values: CDR1 SGHVS, CDR2 FNYEAQ. This CDR3 spans 14 amino acids. CDR3: CASSSAGGPKEQYF. DNA for the CDR3: TGTGCCAGCAGCTCAGCGGGAGGGCCGAAGGAGCAGTACTTC.

The V gene is TRBV18, the J gene TRBJ1-1, with D unclear. The V end was cut by 0 bases, the J end by 8 bases, with 13 bases between. CDR1 is KGHSH and CDR2 is LQKENI in the germline V gene. This CDR3 has 14 residues. CDR3 in amino acids: CASSPPPPPREAFF. Here the CDR3 DNA reads TGTGCCAGCTCACCACCGCCCCCGCCCCGAGAAGCTTTCTTT.

V and J are TRBV7-6 and TRBJ1-1; no clear D gene. This CDR3 has 13 residues. Trimming removed 7 bases from V and 1 base from J, with 10 bases in between. Germline CDR1 reads SGHVS; CDR2 reads FNYEAQ. The CDR3 is CASKRWSNTEAFF. The CDR3 nucleotides read TGTGCCAGCAAGAGGTGGTCGAACACTGAAGCTTTCTTT.

J is TRBJ2-3 and V is TRBV28; weak D call: TRBD2 (5 bases). Germline-derived CDR1 and CDR2 are MDHEN and SYDVKM. Trimming took off 5 bases at V and 5 bases at J, with 17 bases between the two ends. The CDR3 has 15 residues. In DNA, the CDR3 is TGTGCCAGCAGTCCACCGAGGGCTTTCGGAGATACGCAGTATTTT. Residues: CASSPPRAFGDTQYF.

This clone was counted a few times. V usage is TRBV4-1 and J usage is TRBJ2-3; 8 bases map to TRBD1. The V gene's germline CDR1 is MGHRA and CDR2 YSYEKL. V dropped 0 bases and J dropped 2; count of bases not matched to a gene: 4. The CDR3 loop spans 16 amino acids. CDR3 coding DNA: TGCGCCAGCAGCCAAGACCGGGACAGGTACACAGATACGCAGTATTTT. Translating gives CASSQDRDRYTDTQYF.

The rearrangement joins TRBV4-2 to TRBJ2-7; 8 positions agree with TRBD1. CDR3 length equals 14 residues. Germline values: CDR1 LGHNA, CDR2 YNFKEQ. V was pared by 2 bases and J by 6 bases, with 6 bases of the junction left unmatched. The DNA of the CDR3 is TGTGCCAGCAGCCAATACGACAGGGGAGGCGAGCAGTACTTC. This sequence encodes CASSQYDRGGEQYF.

This clone was recorded a few times. The rearrangement links TRBV2 to TRBJ2-1, with D possibly being TRBD1 (5 bases). V was shortened by 6 bases and J by 4 bases, with 7 bases between the two germline ends. Per the germline V gene, CDR1 is SNHLY and CDR2 is FYNNEI. The CDR3 has 12 amino acids. For the CDR3, the DNA is TGTGCCAGCAGGGGGCTGTACAATGAGCAGTTCTTC. This sequence encodes CASRGLYNEQFF.

The chain employs TRBV5-4 and TRBJ2-1; D uncertain. In germline, CDR1 is SGHNT, CDR2 YYREEE (reference sequence). The CDR3 loop spans 15 amino acids. Trimming pared 0 bases from V and 5 bases from J, leaving 12 bases between. The CDR3 DNA is TGTGCCAGCAGCTTGGGTAGGCTCGGCGACAATGAGCAGTTCTTC. This sequence encodes CASSLGRLGDNEQFF.

The chain joins TRBV28 to TRBJ2-2; D ambiguous. Trimming cost V 6 bases and J 0 bases, with 11 bases left between them. Germline V gene sequence: CDR1 MDHEN, CDR2 SYDVKM. This CDR3 comprises 15 residues. The CDR3 sequence: CASSTPKANTGELFF. CDR3 sequence (DNA): TGTGCCAGCAGCACTCCAAAAGCGAACACCGGGGAGCTGTTTTTT.

The chain carries TRBV4-2 and TRBJ2-1, with 12 bases identical to TRBD2. This CDR3 contains 16 residues. Germline V gene sequence: CDR1 LGHNA, CDR2 YNFKEQ. Trimming removed 1 base from V and 6 bases from J; junction bases left unmatched: 4. As DNA, the CDR3 is TGTGCCAGCAGCCAAGTTCTACTAGCGGGGGGCAATGAGCAGTTCTTC. It is translated as CASSQVLLAGGNEQFF.

This clone was seen a few times. The rearrangement links TRBV2 to TRBJ1-4; D gene uncertain. The CDR3 contains 10 residues. Germline loops: CDR1 SNHLY, CDR2 FYNNEI. V was trimmed by 7 bases and J by 7 bases, leaving 4 bases between them. In DNA form, the CDR3 reads TGTGCCAGCACCGGTGAAAAACTGTTTTTT. Translation: CASTGEKLFF.

This clone was picked up a small number of times. The rearrangement uses TRBV10-3 and TRBJ2-2, with unresolved D. This CDR3 has 16 amino acids. Germline lookup yields CDR1 ENHRY and CDR2 SYGVKD. V lost 0 bases to trimming and J lost 1 base, with 9 bases between them. CDR3 DNA sequence: TGTGCCATCAGTGAGTCTCCCGGTTTGAACACCGGGGAGCTGTTTTTT. Translation: CAISESPGLNTGELFF.

The J gene is TRBJ1-1, the V gene TRBV6-5, with D unclear. Germline values: CDR1 MNHEY, CDR2 SVGAGI. This CDR3 has 13 residues. The V and J ends lost 5 bases and 8 bases respectively, with 15 bases between them. Here the CDR3 DNA reads TGTGCCAGCAGTACCCCCCAAGCGGGAGAAGCTTTCTTT. This codes for CASSTPQAGEAFF.

This clone has more than one count but fewer than ten. This chain joins TRBV15 and TRBJ1-5; 7 bases fit TRBD1. CDR1 and CDR2 (germline): LNHNV, YYDKDF (reference sequence). V lost 1 base and J lost 5; bases outside the gene matches: 8. The CDR3 extends over 16 amino acids. CDR3 DNA: TGTGCCACCAGCAGAGGCATAACCGGGACAGATCAGCCCCAGCATTTT. The encoded protein is CATSRGITGTDQPQHF.

V gene TRBV7-7 combines with J gene TRBJ2-5; D possibly corresponds to TRBD2 (6 bases). V shed 4 bases and J shed 4 bases, with 16 bases lying between them. CDR3 size: 15 residues. Germline V gives CDR1 SSHAT, CDR2 FNYEAQ (reference sequence). CDR3 sequence: CASSSLGSSGETQYF. The CDR3 DNA reads TGTGCCAGCAGCTCGCTCGGGAGCTCGGGAGAGACCCAGTACTTC. The entire variable domain, with the rest obtained from reference TRBV7-7 and TRBJ2-5, is as follows: GAGVSQSPRYKVTKRGQDVTLRCDPISSHATLYWYQQALGQGPEFLTYFNYEAQPDKSGLPSDRFSAERPEGSISTLTIQRTEQRDSAMYRCASSSLGSSGETQYFGPGTRLLVL.

The rearrangement uses TRBV2 and TRBJ2-2; D is unclear. Germline V gene lookup returns CDR1 SNHLY and CDR2 FYNNEI. This CDR3 has 12 residues. Trimming took off 8 bases at V and 1 base at J, with 5 bases between the two ends. For the CDR3, the DNA is TGTGCCAGCGGCAAGAACACCGGGGAGCTGTTTTTT. Residues: CASGKNTGELFF.

The gene calls are TRBV6-5 and TRBJ1-2; TRBD1 might be the D (5 bases). Germline loops: CDR1 MNHEY, CDR2 SVGAGI. The CDR3 length is 16 residues. Trimming removed 0 bases at V and 0 bases at J, with 11 bases between. CDR3 loop: CASSYSGGKANYGYTF. CDR3 coding DNA: TGTGCCAGCAGTTACTCGGGGGGAAAAGCTAACTATGGCTACACCTTC.

The V and J genes are TRBV7-9 and TRBJ2-7, with 12 bases lining up with TRBD2. The CDR3 is 15 amino acids. V trimming: 7 bases; J trimming: 6 bases; junction bases outside the gene matches: 10. CDR1 and CDR2 (germline): SEHNR, FQNEAQ (reference sequence). This CDR3 is CASTQRTSGAGEQYF. The CDR3 DNA follows: TGTGCCAGCACCCAAAGGACTAGCGGGGCGGGCGAGCAGTACTTC.

The rearrangement uses TRBV5-4 and TRBJ2-2; D might be TRBD2 (5 bases). CDR1 SGHNT and CDR2 YYREEE come from the germline V gene (reference sequence). Trimming stripped 5 bases from V and 6 bases from J, with 8 bases between. There are 12 residues in the CDR3. This CDR3 is CASRPGSGELFF. CDR3 in DNA: TGTGCCAGCAGGCCGGGATCCGGGGAGCTGTTTTTT.

V usage is TRBV21-1 and J usage is TRBJ2-7; TRBD1, the table's D call, was not compared with the DNA. TRBV21-1 is described as a pseudogene. CDR3 length equals 16 residues. The CDR3 sequence is CAIRDRENNYYYEQYF. The CDR3 region has the DNA TGTGCCATCCGGGACAGGGAGAACAACTACTACTACGAGCAGTACTTC.

The rearrangement joins TRBV5-6 to TRBJ2-5; 8 nucleotides line up with TRBD2. CDR3 length: 16 residues. The germline gives CDR1 SGHDT, CDR2 YYEEEE. V lost 4 bases and J lost 4; bases outside the gene matches: 12. The CDR3 sequence is CASSPPPGRAGETQYF. The DNA of the CDR3 is TGTGCCAGCAGCCCGCCCCCCGGGAGGGCCGGAGAGACCCAGTACTTC.

The rearrangement joins TRBV27 to TRBJ2-2; TRBD1 matches 8 bases. V shed 5 bases, J shed 6 bases, and the junction held 2 bases outside the gene matches. CDR3 length equals 13 residues. CDR1 MNHEY and CDR2 SMNVEV come from the germline V gene (reference sequence). CDR3 amino acids: CASSPQGAGELFF. CDR3 in DNA: TGTGCCAGCAGTCCACAGGGGGCCGGGGAGCTGTTTTTT.

The CDR3, as DNA: TGTGCCAGCAGCATGGGACTAGCTGAAACCTACGAGCAGTACTTC. This codes for CASSMGLAETYEQYF. J is TRBJ2-7 and V is TRBV7-9, with 9 nucleotides matching TRBD2. V trimming: 5 bases; J trimming: 2 bases; junction bases outside the gene matches: 7. The CDR3 sequence is 15 residues long. CDR1 is SEHNR, CDR2 FQNEAQ, per germline (reference sequence).

A few counts support this clone. This chain uses TRBV4-2 with TRBJ2-2; D gene ambiguous. The CDR3 covers 14 residues. Germline lookup yields CDR1 LGHNA and CDR2 YNFKEQ. Trimming left V 0 bases short and J 2 bases short, with 4 bases between. The CDR3 bases are TGTGCCAGCAGCCAAGAATCCAACACCGGGGAGCTGTTTTTT. It translates to CASSQESNTGELFF.